A single sample gave rise to the 7 T cell receptor beta chains below, sequenced in a study of blood T cell repertoires in COVID-19. Only in-frame clones appear in the TCRdb table, and some are missing; sequencing was by immunoSEQ multiplex PCR. In the table there are a few hundred thousand clones, more than 70% of which are singletons. Material for sequencing was peripheral blood. Every receptor here comes from a woman aged 25-40 years with COVID-19, enrolled during active disease.

This clone came up once. The chain has TRBV3-1 (or the pseudogene TRBV3-2) and TRBJ2-7; perhaps TRBD1 as D (5 bases). This CDR3 is built from 15 residues. Germline-derived CDR1 and CDR2 are LGHDT and YNNKEL (reference sequence). Trimming removed 4 bases from V and 2 bases from J, with 15 bases in between. The CDR3 protein is CASSPSSDRPYEQYV. The CDR3 nucleotides read TGTGCCAGCAGCCCGTCGAGTGACAGACCCTACGAGCAGTACGTC.

The chain carries TRBV6-2 or TRBV6-3 and TRBJ2-3; a possible D gene is TRBD2 (7 bases). V was clipped by 4 bases and J by 3 bases, with 17 bases between them. The germline V gene encodes CDR1 MNHEY and CDR2 SVGEGT. The CDR3 length is 16 residues. CDR3 amino acids: CASSLMRGGSTDTQYF. As DNA, the CDR3 is TGTGCCAGCAGTTTAATGAGGGGGGGAAGTACAGATACGCAGTATTTT.

The chain uses TRBV24-1 and TRBJ2-3; 10 nucleotides align to TRBD1. This CDR3 comprises 13 residues. With 9 bases clipped from V and 5 bases from J, the junction kept 4 bases outside the gene matches. Germline CDR1 and CDR2: KGHDR and SFDVKD. CDR3 DNA: TGTGCCACCGACAGGGACAGGGGAGATACGCAGTATTTT. Its protein product is CATDRDRGDTQYF.

The chain employs TRBV3-1 (or the pseudogene TRBV3-2) and TRBJ1-1, with 8 bases matching TRBD1. In germline, CDR1 is LGHDT, CDR2 YNNKEL (reference sequence). The CDR3 sequence is 14 residues long. Trimming removed 3 bases from V and 0 bases from J; junction bases left unmatched: 0. The CDR3 nucleotides read TGTGCCAGCAGCCAGACAGGGGTGAACACTGAAGCTTTCTTT. Encoded protein: CASSQTGVNTEAFF.

V usage is TRBV6-6 and J usage is TRBJ1-2, with 12 bases fitting TRBD1. Germline-derived CDR1 and CDR2 are MNHNY and SVGAGI (reference sequence). Trimming at V came to 6 bases and at J to 4 bases, leaving 12 bases not matched to a gene. This CDR3 region has 17 residues. The CDR3 coding sequence is TGTGCCAGCAGCCGAGAATTACCGGGACAGGGGGCCTATGGCTACACCTTC. Translation gives CASSRELPGQGAYGYTF.

The chain has TRBV7-9 and TRBJ1-3; the D gene is possibly TRBD1 (6 bases). The germline V and J ends were trimmed by 5 bases and 5 bases, with 19 bases remaining between them. The V gene's germline CDR1 is SEHNR and CDR2 FQNEAQ (reference sequence). The CDR3 sequence is 16 residues long. CDR3 DNA sequence: TGTGCCAGCAGCCGTAGTGGGGGCTATGGTCGAAACACCATATATTTT. This translates into CASSRSGGYGRNTIYF.

The rearrangement joins TRBV27 to TRBJ2-1; the match to TRBD2 covers 14 bases. The V gene end was trimmed by 9 bases and the J gene end by 0 bases; junction bases not matched to a gene: 4. Germline values: CDR1 MNHEY, CDR2 SMNVEV (reference sequence). The length of the CDR3 is 16 residues. The CDR3 region has the DNA TGTGCCAGTAAGACTAGCGGGGGGGCCTCCTACAATGAGCAGTTCTTC. Encoded protein: CASKTSGGASYNEQFF.